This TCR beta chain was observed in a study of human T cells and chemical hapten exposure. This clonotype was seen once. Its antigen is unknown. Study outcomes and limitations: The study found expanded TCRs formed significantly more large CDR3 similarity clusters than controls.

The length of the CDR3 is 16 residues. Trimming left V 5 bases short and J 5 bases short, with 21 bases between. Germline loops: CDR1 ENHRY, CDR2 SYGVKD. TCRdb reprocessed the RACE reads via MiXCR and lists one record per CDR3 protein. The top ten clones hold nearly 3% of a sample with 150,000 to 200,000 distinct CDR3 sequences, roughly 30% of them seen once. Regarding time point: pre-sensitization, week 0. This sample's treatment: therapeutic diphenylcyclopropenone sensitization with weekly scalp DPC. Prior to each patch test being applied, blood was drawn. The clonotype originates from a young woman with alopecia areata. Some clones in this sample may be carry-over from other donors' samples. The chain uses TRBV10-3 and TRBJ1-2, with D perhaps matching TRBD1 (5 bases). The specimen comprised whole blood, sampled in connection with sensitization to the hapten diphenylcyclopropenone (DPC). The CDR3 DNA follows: TGTGCCATCAGTCGGGGGGGACGGGACGGCGATTATGGCTACACCTTC. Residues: CAISRGGRDGDYGYTF.